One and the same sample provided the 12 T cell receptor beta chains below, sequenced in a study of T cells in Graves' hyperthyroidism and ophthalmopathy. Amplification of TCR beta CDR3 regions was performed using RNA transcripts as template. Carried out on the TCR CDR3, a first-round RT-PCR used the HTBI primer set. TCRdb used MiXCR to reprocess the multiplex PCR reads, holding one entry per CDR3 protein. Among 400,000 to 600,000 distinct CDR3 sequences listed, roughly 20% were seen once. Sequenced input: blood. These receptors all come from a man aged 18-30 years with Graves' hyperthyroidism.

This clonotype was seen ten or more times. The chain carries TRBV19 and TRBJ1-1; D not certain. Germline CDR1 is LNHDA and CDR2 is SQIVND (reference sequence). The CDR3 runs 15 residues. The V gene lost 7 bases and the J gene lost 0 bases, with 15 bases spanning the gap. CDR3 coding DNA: TGTGCCAGTACCCCAGGTTGGGGTATGAACACTGAAGCTTTCTTT. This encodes CASTPGWGMNTEAFF.

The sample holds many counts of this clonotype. CDR3 DNA sequence: TGTGCCAGCAGTCATAGGACAGGCCGAGTATCCTACGAGCAGTACTTC. Translated: CASSHRTGRVSYEQYF. The chain couples TRBV13 to TRBJ2-7, with 7 bases identical to TRBD1. V dropped 6 bases and J dropped 1; count of bases not matched to a gene: 12. This CDR3 is built from 16 residues. Germline values: CDR1 PRHDT, CDR2 FYEKMQ (reference sequence).

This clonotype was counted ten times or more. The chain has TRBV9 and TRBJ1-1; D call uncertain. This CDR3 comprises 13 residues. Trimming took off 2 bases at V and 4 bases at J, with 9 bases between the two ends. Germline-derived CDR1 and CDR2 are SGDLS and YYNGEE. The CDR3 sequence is CASSVTYRTEAFF. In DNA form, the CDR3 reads TGTGCCAGCAGCGTTACTTACCGCACTGAAGCTTTCTTT.

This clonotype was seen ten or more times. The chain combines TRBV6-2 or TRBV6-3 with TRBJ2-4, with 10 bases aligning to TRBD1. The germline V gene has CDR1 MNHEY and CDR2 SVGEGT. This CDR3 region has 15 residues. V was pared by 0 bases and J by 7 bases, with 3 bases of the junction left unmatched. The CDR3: CASSYSGTGANIQYF. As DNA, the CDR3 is TGTGCCAGCAGTTACTCGGGGACAGGGGCCAACATTCAGTACTTC.

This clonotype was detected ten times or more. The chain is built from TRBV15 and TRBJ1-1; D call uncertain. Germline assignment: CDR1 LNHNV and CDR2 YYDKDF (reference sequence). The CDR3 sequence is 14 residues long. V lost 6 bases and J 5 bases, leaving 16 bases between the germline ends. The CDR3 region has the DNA TGTGCCACCAGGCGGTGGACTTCGAAAACTGAAGCTTTCTTT. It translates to CATRRWTSKTEAFF.

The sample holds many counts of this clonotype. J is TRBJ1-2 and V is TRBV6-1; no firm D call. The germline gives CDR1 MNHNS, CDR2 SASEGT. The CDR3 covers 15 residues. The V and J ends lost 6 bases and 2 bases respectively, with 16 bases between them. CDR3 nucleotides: TGTGCCAGCAGGGCCGAACCAGGCACCAACTATGGCTACACCTTC. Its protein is CASRAEPGTNYGYTF.

This CDR3 is CASSESGGTYNEQFF. The CDR3 DNA sequence: TGTGCCAGCAGTGAATCGGGGGGTACTTACAATGAGCAGTTCTTC. The V gene is TRBV2, the J gene TRBJ2-1; 7 bases align to TRBD2. CDR3 length: 15 amino acids. V lost 2 bases, J lost 4 bases, and 5 bases stayed unmatched. Germline V gene data show CDR1 as SNHLY and CDR2 as FYNNEI.

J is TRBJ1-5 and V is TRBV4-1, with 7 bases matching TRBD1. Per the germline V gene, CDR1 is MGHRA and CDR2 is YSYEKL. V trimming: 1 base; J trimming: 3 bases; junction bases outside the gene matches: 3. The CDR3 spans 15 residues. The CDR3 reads CASSQGQGLNQPQHF. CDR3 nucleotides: TGCGCCAGCAGCCAAGGACAGGGTCTCAATCAGCCCCAGCATTTT.

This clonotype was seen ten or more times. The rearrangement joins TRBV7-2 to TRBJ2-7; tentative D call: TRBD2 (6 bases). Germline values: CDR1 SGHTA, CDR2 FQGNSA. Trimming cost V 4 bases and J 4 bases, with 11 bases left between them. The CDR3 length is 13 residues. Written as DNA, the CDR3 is TGTGCCAGCAGCTCTTTTCGGGGGTACGAGCAGTACTTC. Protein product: CASSSFRGYEQYF.

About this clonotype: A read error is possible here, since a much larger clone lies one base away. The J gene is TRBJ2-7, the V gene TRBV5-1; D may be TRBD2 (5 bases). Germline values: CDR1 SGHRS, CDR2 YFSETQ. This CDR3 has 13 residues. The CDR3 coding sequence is TGCGTCAGCAGCTTGGAGGTGGGGTACGAGCAGTACTTC. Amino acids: CVSSLEVGYEQYF.

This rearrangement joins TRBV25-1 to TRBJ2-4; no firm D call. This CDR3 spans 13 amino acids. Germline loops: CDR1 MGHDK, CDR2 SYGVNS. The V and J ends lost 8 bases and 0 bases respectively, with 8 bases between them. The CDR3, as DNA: TGTGCCAGCGGACCTTTAGCCAAAAACATTCAGTACTTC. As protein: CASGPLAKNIQYF.

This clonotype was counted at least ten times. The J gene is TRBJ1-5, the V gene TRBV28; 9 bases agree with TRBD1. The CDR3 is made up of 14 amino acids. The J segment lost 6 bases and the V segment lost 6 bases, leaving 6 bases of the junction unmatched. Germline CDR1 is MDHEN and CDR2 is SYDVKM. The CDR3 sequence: CASRPGQGFQPQHF. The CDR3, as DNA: TGTGCCAGCAGACCGGGACAGGGCTTTCAGCCCCAGCATTTT.